These 2 T cell receptor beta chains were sequenced from one sample in a study of blood T cell repertoires in COVID-19. Sequenced by immunoSEQ multiplex PCR; TCRdb stores in-frame clones only, minus some. The sample carries just over 250,000 clones, roughly nine tenths recorded once. Sequenced input: peripheral blood. These receptors were obtained from a man aged 40-49 years who had recovered from COVID-19.

This clone was seen a single time. This chain connects TRBV30 to TRBJ2-6; TRBD1 might be the D (5 bases). Germline CDR1 GTSNPN, CDR2 SVGIG (reference sequence). Deletions cut 7 bases from V and 0 bases from J, with 19 bases between. The CDR3 sequence is 17 residues long. The CDR3 sequence: CASKFVGARSGANVLTF. In DNA, the CDR3 is TGTGCCTCGAAGTTTGTTGGGGCCCGCTCTGGGGCCAACGTCCTGACTTTC.

This clone appeared once. This chain uses TRBV19 with TRBJ1-2; 12 nucleotides agree with TRBD1. Germline V gene sequence: CDR1 LNHDA, CDR2 SQIVND (reference sequence). The CDR3 covers 17 residues. Unmatched junction bases numbered 6, after V lost 3 bases and J lost 1 base. CDR3 amino acids: CASSISGQGAFNYGYTF. CDR3 in DNA: TGTGCCAGTAGTATCTCGGGACAGGGGGCATTTAACTATGGCTACACCTTC.